Listed here are 14 T cell receptor beta chains from one sample, sequenced in a study of CD8 T cells in Susac syndrome. When the RNA was reverse transcribed, random hexamers were used with an input of roughly 0.45 to 1 ug. A single record per CDR3 protein comes from TCRdb applying MiXCR to the immunoSEQ multiplex PCR reads. Of around 180,000 distinct CDR3 sequences in the sample, 93% are singletons; the top ten hold around 0.1%. The material sequenced was CD4+ T cells from PBMCs. Receptors were obtained from a human donor with multiple sclerosis.

The V and J genes are TRBV4-1 and TRBJ2-3; D gene ambiguous. Trimming shortened V by 0 bases and J by 4 bases, and 8 bases separated the two germline ends. The germline gives CDR1 MGHRA, CDR2 YSYEKL. The CDR3 sequence is 14 residues long. The CDR3 nucleotides read TGCGCCAGCAGCCAAGATCGAGCGCCAGATACGCAGTATTTT. Protein sequence: CASSQDRAPDTQYF.

The chain employs TRBV3-1 and TRBJ1-5; D is possibly TRBD1 (5 bases). The germline CDR1 and CDR2 sequences are LGHDT and YNNKEL (reference sequence). Trimming left V 3 bases short and J 4 bases short, with 10 bases between. CDR3 size: 14 residues. The CDR3 here is CASSHGRDNQPQHF. DNA of the CDR3: TGTGCCAGCAGCCACGGCAGGGATAATCAGCCCCAGCATTTT.

The chain carries TRBV5-4 and TRBJ2-5, with 10 bases lining up with TRBD2. The CDR3 extends over 16 amino acids. Trimming cost V 4 bases and J 5 bases; bases outside gene matches: 11. CDR1 and CDR2 from the germline V gene are SGHNT and YYREEE (reference sequence). CDR3 coding DNA: TGTGCCAGCAGCCAGAATGCAGCGGGAGGGCGCGAGACCCAGTACTTC. This gives the protein CASSQNAAGGRETQYF.

This clonotype was counted once. This chain joins TRBV5-1 and TRBJ2-3; 7 positions match TRBD1. The CDR3 contains 15 residues. J gave up 1 base and V 4 bases, and 6 bases lay outside the gene matches. Germline assignment: CDR1 SGHRS and CDR2 YFSETQ. The CDR3 DNA sequence: TGCGCCAGCAGCACCGGGGACAGACGCACAGATACGCAGTATTTT. Its protein is CASSTGDRRTDTQYF. Using reference TRBV5-1 and TRBJ2-3 for the parts outside the CDR3, the full variable domain is KAGVTQTPRYLIKTRGQQVTLSCSPISGHRSVSWYQQTPGQGLQFLFEYFSETQRNKGNFPGRFSGRQFSNSRSEMNVSTLELGDSALYLCASSTGDRRTDTQYFGPGTRLTVL.

The chain has TRBV28 and TRBJ1-3; perhaps TRBD1 as D (6 bases). V was pared by 4 bases and J by 4 bases, with 11 bases between. This CDR3 contains 14 residues. Germline V gives CDR1 MDHEN, CDR2 SYDVKM. The CDR3 region is CASSSSGEGNTIYF. The CDR3 DNA reads as TGTGCCAGCAGTTCGTCAGGGGAGGGAAACACCATATATTTT.

The chain carries TRBV29-1 and TRBJ2-3, with D hard to call. The germline V gene encodes CDR1 SQVTM and CDR2 ANQGSEA. CDR3 length equals 13 residues. The germline V and J ends were trimmed by 7 bases and 2 bases, with 13 bases remaining between them. CDR3 region: CSGCRSVTDTQYF. In DNA form, the CDR3 reads TGCAGCGGATGTAGATCGGTCACAGATACGCAGTATTTT.

The DNA of the CDR3 is TGTGCCAGCAGCCAGACAGGGGGCTTCGACAATGAGCAGTTCTTC. Its translation is CASSQTGGFDNEQFF. The chain uses TRBV3-1 and TRBJ2-1; 10 nucleotides align to TRBD1. The CDR3 extends over 15 amino acids. Germline CDR1 LGHDT, CDR2 YNNKEL (reference sequence). The trim removed 3 bases at V and 5 bases at J, leaving 4 bases unmatched.

The V gene is TRBV21-1, the J gene TRBJ2-4; the table names TRBD1, a call not compared with the DNA. TRBV21-1 is shown as a pseudogene. This CDR3 spans 14 amino acids. CDR3 sequence: CASAYRGRGNIQYF. Here the CDR3 DNA reads TGTGCCAGCGCTTACAGGGGGCGCGGAAACATTCAGTACTTC.

The V and J genes are TRBV5-1 and TRBJ2-1; 9 bases are a match to TRBD1. CDR1 and CDR2 (germline): SGHRS, YFSETQ. This CDR3 comprises 15 residues. The V and J ends lost 3 bases and 4 bases, in that order; junction bases with no gene match: 5. The CDR3: CASSSQGARYNEQFF. The CDR3 DNA follows: TGCGCCAGCAGCTCACAGGGGGCGCGGTACAATGAGCAGTTCTTC.

V is TRBV28 and J is TRBJ1-1, with D perhaps matching TRBD1 (6 bases). This CDR3 comprises 11 residues. The V end was cut by 6 bases, the J end by 8 bases, with 10 bases between. Germline CDR1 reads MDHEN; CDR2 reads SYDVKM. The CDR3 bases are TGTGCCAGCAGGGCGGGGGGCGAAGCTTTCTTT. Translated: CASRAGGEAFF. Full variable domain (remainder filled in from reference TRBV28 and TRBJ1-1): DVKVTQSSRYLVKRTGEKVFLECVQDMDHENMFWYRQDPGLGLRLIYFSYDVKMKEKGDIPEGYSVSREKKERFSLILESASTNQTSMYLCASRAGGEAFFGQGTRLTVV.

This chain connects TRBV4-3 to TRBJ2-7; a weak D match, TRBD2 (6 bases). Per the germline V gene, CDR1 is LGHNA and CDR2 is YSLEER. Trimming stripped 0 bases from V and 3 bases from J, with 18 bases between. The CDR3 spans 17 residues. For the CDR3, the DNA is TGCGCCAGCAGCCAAGAATTGGGGAGGCGGGAAGGCTACGAGCAGTACTTC. It codes for CASSQELGRREGYEQYF.

The chain carries TRBV20-1 and TRBJ2-5, with 14 bases identical to TRBD2. The V segment lost 6 bases and the J segment 4 bases; nucleotides outside the gene matches: 4. Germline CDR1 and CDR2: DFQATT and SNEGSKA (reference sequence). The CDR3 runs to 14 residues. The CDR3 sequence is CSAPGTSGRETQYF. The CDR3 DNA sequence: TGCAGTGCACCAGGGACTAGCGGGAGAGAGACCCAGTACTTC.

The chain uses TRBV6-5 and TRBJ1-1, with 7 bases fitting TRBD1. Germline V lookup: CDR1 MNHEY, CDR2 SVGAGI. CDR3 size: 14 residues. V was pared by 8 bases and J by 4 bases, with 10 bases of the junction left unmatched. The CDR3 DNA is TGTGCCAGCGGAAGGGACAGACTATTCACTGAAGCTTTCTTT. Residues: CASGRDRLFTEAFF.

V usage is TRBV27 and J usage is TRBJ1-6; TRBD1 might be the D (5 bases). Germline-derived CDR1 and CDR2 are MNHEY and SMNVEV (reference sequence). The CDR3 is 16 residues long. V was pared by 3 bases and J by 0 bases, with 9 bases between. This CDR3 reads CASSFEGPSYNSPLHF. The DNA of the CDR3 is TGTGCCAGCAGTTTTGAGGGACCCTCCTATAATTCACCCCTCCACTTT.